This passage covers 19 T cell receptor beta chains from one sample sequenced in a study of blood T cell repertoires in COVID-19. This table comes from immunoSEQ multiplex PCR, and its TCRdb copy is limited to in-frame clones, with some not included. Altogether a few hundred thousand clones are present, 88% being singletons, with the ten largest covering less than 2%. The sample taken for sequencing was peripheral blood. The receptor set was obtained from a man aged 65 to 85 with acute or convalescent COVID-19.

This clone was detected only a few times. V is TRBV15 and J is TRBJ2-7, with 10 positions matching TRBD2. The ends lost 3 bases at V and 4 bases at J; junction bases unmatched: 6. The CDR3 spans 15 residues. Germline CDR1 is LNHNV and CDR2 is YYDKDF (reference sequence). The CDR3 loop reads CATSSGGLAVYEQYF. DNA for the CDR3: TGTGCCACCAGCAGTGGAGGACTAGCGGTTTACGAGCAGTACTTC.

This chain joins TRBV11-2 and TRBJ1-6; 8 bases agree with TRBD1. The CDR3 sequence is 15 residues long. J was trimmed by 4 bases and V by 4 bases; bases with no gene match: 3. Germline CDR1 is SGHAT and CDR2 is FQNNGV. This CDR3 is CASSSGQGYNSPLHF. In DNA, the CDR3 is TGTGCCAGCAGCTCAGGACAGGGATATAATTCACCCCTCCACTTT.

The V and J genes are TRBV28 and TRBJ2-7, with D perhaps TRBD2 (6 bases). Per the germline V gene, CDR1 is MDHEN and CDR2 is SYDVKM. V was cut by 4 bases and J by 5 bases, with 18 bases left in between. The CDR3 is 15 residues long. Here the CDR3 DNA reads TGTGCCAGCAGTTCCATTCGCGGGGAGTACAACGAGCAGTACTTC. Its translation: CASSSIRGEYNEQYF.

The chain links TRBV6-6 to TRBJ1-5; perhaps TRBD1 as D (6 bases). This CDR3 has 14 residues. The V gene's germline CDR1 is MNHNY and CDR2 SVGAGI (reference sequence). V lost 4 bases to trimming and J lost 2 bases, with 9 bases between them. The CDR3 loop is CASSLQGGNQPQHF. CDR3 nucleotide sequence: TGTGCCAGCAGTTTACAGGGAGGCAATCAGCCCCAGCATTTT.

CDR3 region: CASSRVTNQETQYF. CDR3 sequence (DNA): TGTGCCAGCAGCCGCGTAACGAACCAAGAGACCCAGTACTTC. The chain uses TRBV5-4 and TRBJ2-5; D not resolved. The germline V gene encodes CDR1 SGHNT and CDR2 YYREEE (reference sequence). V was trimmed by 4 bases and J by 0 bases, leaving 10 bases between them. The CDR3 is 14 residues long.

The chain couples TRBV7-6 to TRBJ1-1, with D possibly being TRBD1 (6 bases). V lost 5 bases, J lost 0 bases, and 13 bases lay in between. Germline V lookup: CDR1 SGHVS, CDR2 FNYEAQ. CDR3 length: 15 residues. The CDR3 DNA sequence: TGTGCCAGCAGCCCCCGTGGGGGCATGAACACTGAAGCTTTCTTT. Translated: CASSPRGGMNTEAFF. The variable domain in full, with the rest retrieved from reference TRBV7-6 and TRBJ1-1, is GAGVSQSPRYKVTKRGQDVALRCDPISGHVSLYWYRQALGQGPEFLTYFNYEAQQDKSGLPNDRFSAERPEGSISTLTIQRTEQRDSAMYRCASSPRGGMNTEAFFGQGTRLTVV.

This sequence joins TRBV19 and TRBJ1-2, with 7 bases that match TRBD1. Losses at the gene ends were 6 bases for V and 4 bases for J; bases not matched to a gene: 8. Germline values: CDR1 LNHDA, CDR2 SQIVND (reference sequence). The CDR3 sequence is 14 residues long. CDR3 bases: TGTGCCAGTAGCAAACAGGGGTCCGGCTATGGCTACACCTTC. Amino acid sequence: CASSKQGSGYGYTF. Full variable domain (missing parts from reference TRBV19 and TRBJ1-2): DGGITQSPKYLFRKEGQNVTLSCEQNLNHDAMYWYRQDPGQGLRLIYYSQIVNDFQKGDIAEGYSVSREKKESFPLTVTSAQKNPTAFYLCASSKQGSGYGYTFGSGTRLTVV.

The rearrangement joins TRBV7-3 to TRBJ2-1; TRBD1 matches 7 bases. The CDR3 covers 16 residues. After removal of 5 bases from V and 4 bases from J, the junction contained 11 bases not matched to a gene. Germline V gives CDR1 SGHTA, CDR2 FQGTGA. The DNA for the CDR3 is TGTGCCAGCAGCACCCGACAGGGATCCCATTACAATGAGCAGTTCTTC. Translation: CASSTRQGSHYNEQFF.

V gene TRBV5-1 combines with J gene TRBJ1-3, with TRBD1 matching 10 bases. Losses at the gene ends were 3 bases for V and 9 bases for J; bases not matched to a gene: 6. Per the germline V gene, CDR1 is SGHRS and CDR2 is YFSETQ. This CDR3 is built from 14 residues. CDR3 amino acids: CASSWGTGEVTIYF. CDR3 DNA sequence: TGCGCCAGCAGCTGGGGGACAGGGGAGGTCACCATATATTTT.

The rearrangement links TRBV6-5 to TRBJ1-2; D call uncertain. V gave up 0 bases and J gave up 6 bases, with 8 bases separating them. This CDR3 is 13 amino acids long. Germline CDR1 reads MNHEY; CDR2 reads SVGAGI. The CDR3 protein is CASSYSGIDGYTF. The CDR3 DNA reads as TGTGCCAGCAGTTACTCGGGCATTGATGGCTACACCTTC.

The CDR3 DNA reads as TGTGCCAGCAGTAAGCGACTAGCGGCCCACAATGAGCAGTTCTTC. Protein sequence: CASSKRLAAHNEQFF. The rearrangement joins TRBV6-5 to TRBJ2-1; 9 bases align to TRBD2. Germline CDR1 MNHEY, CDR2 SVGAGI. Trimming took 5 bases from V and 5 from J; bases not matched to a gene: 7. The CDR3 totals 15 residues.

The DNA for the CDR3 is TGTGCCAGCAGAACAGGGGCCGCTAGCAATCAGCCCCAGCATTTT. Translated: CASRTGAASNQPQHF. The V gene is TRBV2, the J gene TRBJ1-5, with 7 bases aligning to TRBD1. With 6 bases clipped from V and 0 bases from J, the junction kept 5 bases outside the gene matches. The CDR3 has 15 residues. Per germline, CDR1 SNHLY and CDR2 FYNNEI.

V gene TRBV28 combines with J gene TRBJ2-3; D gene uncertain. Looked up from germline, CDR1 is MDHEN and CDR2 is SYDVKM. The CDR3 is 14 residues long. V was clipped by 8 bases and J by 4 bases, with 16 bases between them. Here the CDR3 DNA reads TGTGCCAGCTTCGACTCGCATCCCTCAGATACGCAGTATTTT. It specifies CASFDSHPSDTQYF.

The rearrangement links TRBV10-3 to TRBJ2-2; D uncertain. The CDR3 runs to 14 residues. Germline CDR1 reads ENHRY; CDR2 reads SYGVKD. V lost 3 bases and J lost 8, with 13 bases in between. CDR3 amino acids: CAISDSVLRGELFF. DNA for the CDR3: TGTGCCATCAGTGACTCCGTCCTTAGAGGGGAGCTGTTTTTT.

This clone has a single count. The chain recombines TRBV7-3 with TRBJ2-7; TRBD1 might be the D (6 bases). Germline V gives CDR1 SGHTA, CDR2 FQGTGA. The CDR3 sequence is 14 residues long. V lost 1 base, J lost 3 bases, and 10 bases lay in between. In nucleotides, the CDR3 is TGTGCCAGCAGCTTAAATATAGGGGGCTACGAGCAGTACTTC. Its translation: CASSLNIGGYEQYF.

V is TRBV2 and J is TRBJ1-1; 9 bases match TRBD1. The V and J ends lost 5 bases and 4 bases, in that order; junction bases with no gene match: 5. This CDR3 has 14 residues. CDR1 is SNHLY and CDR2 is FYNNEI in the germline V gene. This CDR3 reads CASSNKQGATEAFF. Written as DNA, the CDR3 is TGTGCCAGCAGTAATAAACAGGGGGCCACTGAAGCTTTCTTT.

This chain links TRBV19 with TRBJ1-1, with D possibly TRBD1 on 6 matching bases. This CDR3 spans 16 amino acids. Per the germline V gene, CDR1 is LNHDA and CDR2 is SQIVND (reference sequence). Trimming took off 5 bases at V and 1 base at J, with 17 bases between the two ends. This CDR3 is CASSLLTGFGNTEAFF. Written as DNA, the CDR3 is TGTGCCAGTAGTCTACTGACAGGATTCGGGAACACTGAAGCTTTCTTT.

The CDR3 here is CASSEYAGEGWNEQFF. CDR3 bases: TGTGCCAGCAGTGAATATGCGGGAGAGGGTTGGAATGAGCAGTTCTTC. The chain uses TRBV25-1 and TRBJ2-1, with 7 bases that match TRBD2. This CDR3 region has 16 residues. CDR1 is MGHDK and CDR2 is SYGVNS in the germline V gene. V was clipped by 0 bases and J by 7 bases; unmatched bases: 9. Combining the CDR3 with reference TRBV25-1 and TRBJ2-1 gives the whole variable domain EADIYQTPRYLVIGTGKKITLECSQTMGHDKMYWYQQDPGMELHLIHYSYGVNSTEKGDLSSESTVSRIRTEHFPLTLESARPSHTSQYLCASSEYAGEGWNEQFFGPGTRLTVL.

The gene calls are TRBV30 and TRBJ2-1; 8 bases align to TRBD2. From germline, CDR1 is GTSNPN and CDR2 SVGIG (reference sequence). J lost 9 bases, V lost 2 bases, and 9 bases had no gene match. The CDR3 sequence is 14 residues long. Written as DNA, the CDR3 is TGTGCCTGGAGTAATTCCGGGACTAGGGTTGAGCAGTTCTTC. Protein sequence: CAWSNSGTRVEQFF.